Each of the 2 T cell receptor beta chains below was sequenced from the same sample in a study of T-cell memory formation after mild COVID-19. TCRdb independently ran MiXCR on the 5' RACE reads; one entry per CDR3 protein. The table has hundreds of thousands of distinct CDR3 sequences, under 20% seen once. Sequenced sample: PBMCs or a T cell subset sorted from them (not recorded which). The receptor set was obtained from an adult woman who had mild COVID-19 (a few samples of this study predate the infection). Cell type and time point are not known.

The chain joins TRBV24-1 to TRBJ2-1, with D uncertain. Germline lookup yields CDR1 KGHDR and CDR2 SFDVKD. Trimming removed 1 base at V and 8 bases at J, with 14 bases between. The CDR3 totals 15 residues. In DNA, the CDR3 is TGTGCCACCAGTGATTTAGGTCCCGGACGCGATGAGCAGTTCTTC. The encoded protein is CATSDLGPGRDEQFF.

This clonotype was detected only a few times. This CDR3 reads CASRTGQVTEAFF. The CDR3 coding sequence is TGTGCCAGCAGGACGGGACAGGTCACTGAAGCTTTCTTT. V usage is TRBV6-5 and J usage is TRBJ1-1; TRBD1 matches at 8 bases. CDR3 length: 13 amino acids. V dropped 6 bases and J dropped 4; count of bases not matched to a gene: 4. Per germline, CDR1 MNHEY and CDR2 SVGAGI.